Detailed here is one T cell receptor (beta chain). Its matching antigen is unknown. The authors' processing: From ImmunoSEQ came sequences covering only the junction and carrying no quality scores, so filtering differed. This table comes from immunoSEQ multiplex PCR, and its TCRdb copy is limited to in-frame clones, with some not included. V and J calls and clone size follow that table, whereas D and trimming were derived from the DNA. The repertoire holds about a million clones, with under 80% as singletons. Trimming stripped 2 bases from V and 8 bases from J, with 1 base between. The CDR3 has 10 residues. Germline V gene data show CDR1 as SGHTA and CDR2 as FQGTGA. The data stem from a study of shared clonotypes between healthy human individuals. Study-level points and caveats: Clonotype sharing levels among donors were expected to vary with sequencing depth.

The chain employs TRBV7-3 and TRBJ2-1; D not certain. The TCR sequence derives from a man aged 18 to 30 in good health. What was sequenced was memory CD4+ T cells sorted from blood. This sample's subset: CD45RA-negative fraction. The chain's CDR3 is CASSLDEQFF. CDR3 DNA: TGTGCCAGCAGCTTAGATGAGCAGTTCTTC.